This T cell receptor beta chain was sequenced during a study of Ad26.COV2.S vaccination and SARS-CoV-2 variants. About the research overall: Enrollment placed the donor in the COV1001 Ad26.COV2.S trial arm. Intramuscular Ad26.COV2.S doses were given once or twice, 56 days apart.

Sequenced by immunoSEQ multiplex PCR; TCRdb stores in-frame clones only, minus some. The sample records about 680,000 clones, about 90% being singletons. Treatment denoted: some 20 received Ad26.COV2.S at low or high dose, single or two shots; a few received placebo; per-sample allocation not given. Samples were taken on day 63 after the first vaccine or placebo injection. Study-wide points: Individuals receiving vaccine had higher spike-specific TCR breadth than placebo recipients did.

Remarks on this clone: Its antigen is unknown. This specimen includes other DNA sequences encoding the same CDR3.

The clonotype was recovered from a person aged 18-60 years who received the Ad26.COV2.S COVID-19 vaccine or a placebo. This sample comprised peripheral blood, obtained in a trial of Ad26.COV2.S vaccine versus placebo.

The CDR3 nucleotides read TGTGCCAGCAGTTTGGGACAGGCCTATGGCTACACCTTC. Protein product: CASSLGQAYGYTF. This chain connects TRBV12-3 or TRBV12-4 to TRBJ1-2; 8 nucleotides line up with TRBD1. CDR3 size: 13 residues. V was pared by 3 bases and J by 4 bases, with 1 base of the junction left unmatched.